These 2 T cell receptor beta chains originate from one sample sequenced in a study of T cell clusters in autoimmune cytopenias. One tube held mixed TRB-A and TRB-B primer pools for touch-down PCR. TCRdb reprocessed the multiplex PCR reads and reports one entry per CDR3 protein, with no DNA. In total, the table holds approximately 11,000 distinct CDR3 sequences. Each sample's input was about 270 ng genomic DNA, about 38,000 genome equivalents. This sample also belongs to another study, concerning T cell repertoires in aging, cancer and after chemotherapy.

Input material: peripheral blood. These receptors were obtained from a human donor in good health.

The genes are TRBV30 and TRBJ1-1; TCRdb's assignment of TRBD1 cannot be checked, as there is no DNA. From germline, CDR1 is GTSNPN and CDR2 SVGIG (reference sequence). The CDR3 length is 16 residues. The CDR3: CAWSVGDSLMNTEAFF.

According to its frequency, this clonotype is medium-sized. The chain recombines TRBV18 with TRBJ2-3; the D call of TRBD2 rests on TCRdb alone, since no DNA is present to check it. Germline CDR1 KGHSH, CDR2 LQKENI. The CDR3 consists of 12 residues. The CDR3 reads CASSPEGDTQYF.